This T cell receptor (beta chain) appears in the sequencing data of a study of T cells in Graves' hyperthyroidism and ophthalmopathy. Patients were aged 18 to 65, had disease duration under 2 months, and had newly diagnosed hyperthyroidism. Patients with uncontrolled infections, other autoimmune diseases, pregnancy or lactation were excluded. Together with thyroid ultrasound, orbital computed tomography, serum thyroxine and TRAb, clinical symptoms were used for diagnoses. TCR beta CDR3 sequences were amplified from RNA transcripts. Carried out on the TCR CDR3, a first-round RT-PCR used the HTBI primer set. TCRdb itself ran the multiplex PCR reads through MiXCR, one entry per CDR3 protein. This table holds 550,000 to 800,000 distinct CDR3 sequences, 15% to 20% found once. In this sample, this clonotype turned up many times. Deletions cut 9 bases from V and 0 bases from J, with 16 bases between. Germline loops: CDR1 SNHLY, CDR2 FYNNEI. The length of the CDR3 is 15 residues.

The chain joins TRBV2 to TRBJ2-3; D could derive from TRBD1 or TRBD2 (6 bases each). The sequencing input was blood. This receptor was identified in a man aged 50 or older with Graves' hyperthyroidism. CDR3 amino acids: CASSGGGMSTDTQYF. CDR3 DNA: TGTGCCAGTTCCGGAGGGGGGATGAGCACAGATACGCAGTATTTT. Full variable domain (missing parts from reference TRBV2 and TRBJ2-3): EPEVTQTPSHQVTQMGQEVILRCVPISNHLYFYWYRQILGQKVEFLVSFYNNEISEKSEIFDDQFSVERPDGSNFTLKIRSTKLEDSAMYFCASSGGGMSTDTQYFGPGTRLTVL.